In its sample, the clone carrying this T cell receptor (beta chain) was seen many times. What it binds is unknown. This sample was taken from a study of CD8 T cells in ankylosing spondylitis. Study conclusions and caveats: Characteristic of ankylosing spondylitis blood, it appeared, was a TCR beta motif comprising about 8 highly homologous variants. Prior literature has documented some motif variants in synovial fluid and blood from reactive arthritis. With a CD8+ phenotype, disease-linked clones were relatively rare in peripheral blood.

CDR1 is MNHNS, CDR2 SASEGT, per germline. V lost 6 bases to trimming and J lost 0 bases; unmatched junction nucleotides: 8. The CDR3 totals 15 residues. For TCR beta, libraries came from quantitative 5'-RACE with molecular barcodes. A single record per CDR3 protein comes from TCRdb applying MiXCR to the 5' RACE reads. Of around 210,000 distinct CDR3 sequences listed, 7.5% to 9.5% are singletons. The source of this sequence is a female donor with ankylosing spondylitis or in good health (not recorded which). Sequenced material: blood, either unsorted or a sorted T cell fraction (not recorded which). The rearrangement links TRBV6-1 to TRBJ2-7, with 7 bases that match TRBD2. This CDR3 reads CASSFSGSYSYEQYF. The CDR3 DNA is TGTGCCAGCAGCTTTAGCGGGTCCTACTCCTACGAGCAGTACTTC.